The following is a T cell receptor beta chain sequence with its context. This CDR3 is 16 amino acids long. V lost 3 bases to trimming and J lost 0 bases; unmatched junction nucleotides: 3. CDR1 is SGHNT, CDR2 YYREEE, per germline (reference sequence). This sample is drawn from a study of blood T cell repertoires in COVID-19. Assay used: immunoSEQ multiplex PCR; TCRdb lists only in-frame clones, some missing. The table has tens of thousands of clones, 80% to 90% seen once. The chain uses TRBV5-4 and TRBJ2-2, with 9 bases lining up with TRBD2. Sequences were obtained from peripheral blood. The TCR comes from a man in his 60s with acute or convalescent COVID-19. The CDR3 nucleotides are TGTGCCAGCAGCTCCCCTAGCGGGACGAACACCGGGGAGCTGTTTTTT. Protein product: CASSSPSGTNTGELFF.